A single sample is the source of the 3 T cell receptor beta chains below, sequenced in a study of T-cell reconstitution after alpha-beta-depleted transplantation in children. Library preparation (for TCRbeta) was performed with unique molecular identifiers. TCRdb independently ran MiXCR on the PCR reads; one entry per CDR3 protein. This table holds fewer than 700,000 distinct CDR3 sequences, 10% to 15% found once. This specimen consisted of PBMCs, mostly from graft donor cells, obtained 360 days after TCRalphabeta/CD19-depleted stem cell transplant. Source of these receptors: a male patient between 5 and 17 years old who had a stem cell transplant for acute myeloid leukemia, so the T cells may come from the graft donor.

This chain joins TRBV11-3 and TRBJ2-2; 11 nucleotides agree with TRBD2. Germline V lookup: CDR1 SGHNT, CDR2 YENEEA. V was pared by 5 bases and J by 7 bases, with 3 bases of the junction left unmatched. This CDR3 is 14 amino acids long. CDR3 sequence (DNA): TGTGCCAGCAGCCCCGGGACTAGCGGCGGGGAGCTGTTTTTT. Protein sequence: CASSPGTSGGELFF.

The chain carries TRBV18 and TRBJ2-3; a possible D gene is TRBD1 (5 bases). The CDR3 spans 17 residues. Germline assignment: CDR1 KGHSH and CDR2 LQKENI. V dropped 3 bases and J dropped 1 base, with 17 bases sitting between them. CDR3 residues: CASSPGRQILGTDTQYF. Here the CDR3 DNA reads TGTGCCAGCTCACCCGGGCGACAGATCCTAGGCACAGATACGCAGTATTTT.

V is TRBV12-3 or TRBV12-4 and J is TRBJ1-3, with D hard to call. The CDR3 has 11 residues. V was pared by 5 bases and J by 8 bases, with 7 bases between. DNA of the CDR3: TGTGCCAGCAGTCGGGTGGACACCATATATTTT. Amino acids: CASSRVDTIYF.